The sample holds a few counts of the clone carrying this TCR beta chain. The data were taken from a study of blood T cell repertoires in COVID-19. Study-level information: Nucleic acid was either cDNA or gDNA, and it came from T cells, B-cell-depleted T cells, or PBMCs.

From germline, CDR1 is SGHDN and CDR2 FVKESK. V shed 1 base and J shed 8 bases, with 12 bases lying between them. The CDR3 contains 15 residues. Seattle-derived patients entered the study during active infection and were followed longitudinally. In the original workflow: Reference gene primer amplification gave nucleated cell count estimates. The method was immunoSEQ multiplex PCR; TCRdb's version includes in-frame clones alone and lacks a portion of them. The V and J calls and clone size are taken from that table; D and trimming were inferred from the DNA. The sample gives a few hundred thousand clones, around 82% of which show up once; 0.75% to 0.95% is in the top ten.

What was sequenced was peripheral blood. This clonotype was obtained from a human donor with COVID-19, enrolled during active disease. The donor label of this sample is uncertain. The chain recombines TRBV14 with TRBJ1-6; the D is unclear. The CDR3 here is CASSQVLSQDSPLHF. CDR3 DNA sequence: TGTGCCAGCAGCCAAGTTCTTAGTCAGGATTCACCCCTCCACTTT. Together with reference TRBV14 and TRBJ1-6, the CDR3 gives the full variable domain: EAGVTQFPSHSVIEKGQTVTLRCDPISGHDNLYWYRRVMGKEIKFLLHFVKESKQDESGMPNNRFLAERTGGTYSTLKVQPAELEDSGVYFCASSQVLSQDSPLHFGNGTRLTVT.